This is a list of T cell receptor beta chains from one sample in a study of OX40 agonist ivuxolimab in advanced cancers. Profiling relied on immunoSEQ multiplex PCR, and the TCRdb table lists in-frame clones only, not all of them. This table holds about 110,000 clones, about 91% found once. The sequenced sample was CD4+ or CD8+ T cells sorted from blood, obtained in a trial of the OX40 agonist ivuxolimab. The receptor set was obtained from an adult with an advanced solid tumor such as melanoma, head and neck, liver or kidney cancer. Each CDR3 is given with its conserved first and last residue. D genes are given only for firm matches. Clone size, where shown, is once, few, many, or a class for clones that have expanded.

v_gene	abundance	len	j_gene	d_gene	CDR3aa	CDR3nt
TRBV28	-	14	TRBJ1-2	-	CASSYTDRNYGYTF	TGTGCCAGCAGCTATACTGACAGAAACTATGGCTACACCTTC
TRBV6-1	-	17	TRBJ1-3	TRBD1	CASSEARTGWSGNTIYF	TGTGCCAGCAGTGAAGCACGGACAGGGTGGTCCGGAAACACCATATATTTT
TRBV19	-	15	TRBJ2-1	-	CASSIGGYSYNEQFF	TGTGCCAGTAGTATAGGGGGGTACTCCTACAATGAGCAGTTCTTC
TRBV19	-	18	TRBJ2-3	-	CASSKGKIVWVDTDTQYF	TGTGCCAGTAGTAAGGGCAAAATCGTGTGGGTCGACACAGATACGCAGTATTTT
TRBV28	-	15	TRBJ2-7	TRBD2	CASSSIRLAGYEQYF	TGTGCCAGCAGCTCCATAAGACTAGCGGGTTACGAGCAGTACTTC
TRBV18	-	12	TRBJ1-2	-	CASSPGSLEYTF	TGTGCCAGCTCACCCGGTAGTTTGGAGTACACCTTC
TRBV21-1	-	12	TRBJ2-7	-	CANLPDKYEQYF	TGTGCCAATCTGCCGGACAAATACGAGCAGTACTTC
TRBV28	-	14	TRBJ1-1	-	CASSEGGMNTEAFF	TGTGCCAGCAGCGAGGGCGGCATGAACACTGAAGCTTTCTTT
TRBV4-1	-	12	TRBJ1-2	-	CASSQGAQGYTF	TGCGCCAGCAGCCAGGGGGCGCAGGGCTACACCTTC
TRBV19	-	16	TRBJ2-7	-	CASSRIEGVPPYEQYF	TGTGCCAGTAGCCGCATAGAGGGGGTCCCGCCCTACGAGCAGTACTTC
TRBV5-1	-	15	TRBJ2-1	-	CASTYSGALGNEQFF	TGCGCCAGCACCTACTCGGGGGCCCTAGGAAATGAGCAGTTCTTC
TRBV19	-	14	TRBJ2-1	-	CASISGTLNNEQFF	TGTGCCAGTATATCCGGGACACTCAACAATGAGCAGTTCTTC
TRBV27	-	13	TRBJ2-2	-	CASTSTNTGELFF	TGTGCCAGCACCTCTACAAACACCGGGGAGCTGTTTTTT
TRBV30	-	14	TRBJ2-3	-	CAWSKGSSTDTQYF	TGTGCCTGGAGTAAGGGGTCTAGCACAGATACGCAGTATTTT
TRBV2	once	14	TRBJ1-1	-	CASSEPSMNTEAFF	TGTGCCAGCAGTGAACCGTCCATGAACACTGAAGCTTTCTTT
TRBV18	-	15	TRBJ2-2	-	CASSPWQENTGELFF	TGTGCCAGCTCACCATGGCAGGAGAACACCGGGGAGCTGTTTTTT
TRBV7-3	-	14	TRBJ1-1	-	CASSLTGQDRQAFF	TGTGCCAGCAGCTTAACGGGTCAGGACAGACAAGCTTTCTTT
TRBV28	once	15	TRBJ1-4	-	CASSARTGVSEKLFF	TGTGCCAGCAGTGCCCGGACGGGGGTTAGTGAAAAACTGTTTTTT
TRBV27	-	13	TRBJ1-1	-	CASSFNEFTEAFF	TGTGCCAGCAGTTTTAATGAGTTCACTGAAGCTTTCTTT
TRBV2	-	15	TRBJ2-3	TRBD1	CASLGTGGSTDTQYF	TGTGCCAGCTTAGGGACAGGGGGCTCCACAGATACGCAGTATTTT
TRBV28	-	12	TRBJ1-1	-	CASRYVGSEAFF	TGTGCCAGCAGGTACGTCGGCTCTGAAGCTTTCTTT
TRBV6-6	-	15	TRBJ2-7	TRBD1	CASSPGQGIIYEQYF	TGTGCCAGCAGCCCGGGACAGGGTATTATCTACGAGCAGTACTTC
TRBV2	-	12	TRBJ2-7	-	CASTHSGYEQYF	TGTGCCAGCACCCACTCGGGCTACGAGCAGTACTTC
TRBV7-9	once	14	TRBJ1-1	-	CASSRTVRNTEAFF	TGTGCCAGCAGCCGGACAGTACGGAACACTGAAGCTTTCTTT
TRBV7-3	-	15	TRBJ2-1	-	CASSLGTGKYNEQFF	TGTGCCAGCAGCTTAGGTACAGGGAAATACAATGAGCAGTTCTTC
TRBV12-5	-	16	TRBJ2-1	-	CASGLVLGGYDNEQFF	TGTGCTAGTGGTTTAGTCTTAGGCGGTTACGACAATGAGCAGTTCTTC
TRBV9	-	14	TRBJ2-5	-	CASSVRQRQETQYF	TGTGCCAGCAGCGTACGGCAGAGACAAGAGACCCAGTACTTC
TRBV5-4	-	13	TRBJ1-4	-	CASKTQPDEKLFF	TGTGCCAGCAAAACCCAGCCGGATGAAAAACTGTTTTTT
TRBV12-5	-	13	TRBJ2-1	-	CASGLSDYNEQFF	TGTGCTAGTGGTTTGAGTGACTACAATGAGCAGTTCTTC
TRBV7-9	once	18	TRBJ2-3	TRBD2	CASSLAFGLAGGTDTQYF	TGTGCCAGCAGCTTGGCCTTCGGACTAGCGGGAGGCACAGATACGCAGTATTTT
TRBV27	-	13	TRBJ2-7	-	CASSFGGAQEQYF	TGTGCCAGCAGTTTTGGGGGGGCGCAAGAGCAGTACTTC
TRBV6-5	-	10	TRBJ1-3	-	CASRGNTIYF	TGTGCCAGCAGAGGAAACACCATATATTTT
TRBV5-1	-	15	TRBJ2-7	TRBD2	CASANLAGASYEQYF	TGCGCCAGCGCAAACTTAGCGGGAGCATCCTACGAGCAGTACTTC
TRBV5-1	once	15	TRBJ2-1	-	CASRPDRALFNEQFF	TGCGCCAGCAGGCCAGACCGGGCCCTGTTCAATGAGCAGTTCTTC
TRBV19	-	12	TRBJ2-1	TRBD1	CASSSQGPEQFF	TGTGCCAGCTCATCACAGGGGCCTGAGCAGTTCTTC
TRBV19	-	15	TRBJ2-7	-	CASSVRPGRIYEQYF	TGTGCCAGTAGTGTCCGCCCAGGGAGGATCTACGAGCAGTACTTC
TRBV9	-	15	TRBJ2-7	-	CASSAAFEATYEQYF	TGTGCCAGCAGCGCGGCCTTTGAAGCGACCTACGAGCAGTACTTC
TRBV6-5	-	13	TRBJ2-7	TRBD1	CASSEQGIYEQYF	TGTGCCAGCAGTGAACAGGGGATCTACGAGCAGTACTTC
TRBV19	-	17	TRBJ1-1	-	CASSPRTATWGNTEAFF	TGTGCCAGTAGTCCCCGGACAGCTACGTGGGGGAACACTGAAGCTTTCTTT
TRBV29-1	-	17	TRBJ2-7	-	CSVAGTGEREGLYEQYF	TGCAGCGTTGCCGGGACAGGGGAGCGGGAGGGCCTCTACGAGCAGTACTTC
TRBV13	-	14	TRBJ2-7	-	CASSLGDNHYEQYF	TGTGCCAGCAGCTTAGGAGACAACCACTACGAGCAGTACTTC
TRBV5-1	-	16	TRBJ2-5	TRBD1	CASSFGTGGSEETQYF	TGCGCCAGCAGCTTTGGGACAGGGGGCTCAGAGGAGACCCAGTACTTC
TRBV7-8	few	14	TRBJ1-3	-	CASSSRRGGNTIYF	TGTGCCAGCAGCTCCCGCAGGGGCGGAAACACCATATATTTT
TRBV5-4	-	15	TRBJ2-5	TRBD2	CASSPGGTYQETQYF	TGTGCCAGCAGCCCCGGGGGGACTTACCAAGAGACCCAGTACTTC
TRBV28	few	14	TRBJ1-5	TRBD1	CASSLGQVWQPQHF	TGTGCCAGCAGTTTAGGACAGGTTTGGCAGCCCCAGCATTTT
TRBV5-1	-	18	TRBJ1-1	-	CASSRNDRNRPRYTEAFF	TGCGCCAGCAGCCGTAACGACAGGAATCGGCCCCGTTACACTGAAGCTTTCTTT
TRBV6-6	few	15	TRBJ2-7	TRBD1	CASSSGTGSSYEQYF	TGTGCCAGCAGTTCCGGGACAGGGAGCTCCTACGAGCAGTACTTC
TRBV5-1	-	16	TRBJ2-7	-	CASNPGAGLGSYEQYF	TGCGCCAGCAACCCAGGGGCAGGACTCGGCTCCTACGAGCAGTACTTC
TRBV4-2	-	17	TRBJ1-5	-	CASSQESSDYSNQPQHF	TGTGCCAGCAGCCAAGAATCGTCAGATTATAGCAATCAGCCCCAGCATTTT
TRBV19	-	19	TRBJ2-1	TRBD2	CASSIRLAGGLSSYNEQFF	TGTGCCAGTAGTATTAGGCTAGCGGGGGGTTTGAGCTCCTACAATGAGCAGTTCTTC
TRBV6-5	-	14	TRBJ2-7	-	CASMKGRVSYEQYF	TGTGCCAGCATGAAGGGGAGAGTGTCTTACGAGCAGTACTTC
TRBV19	-	15	TRBJ2-1	-	CASTLRASVRDEQFF	TGTGCCAGTACCCTCCGGGCTAGCGTACGAGATGAGCAGTTCTTC
TRBV28	-	12	TRBJ2-5	TRBD2	CATLSGKETQYF	TGTGCCACCCTTAGCGGGAAGGAGACCCAGTACTTC